Each of the 5 T cell receptor beta chains below was sequenced from the same sample in a study of OX40 agonist ivuxolimab in advanced cancers. Here immunoSEQ multiplex PCR was the method, and the copy in TCRdb shows in-frame clones only, minus some. The repertoire holds under 80,000 clones, over 90% seen once, with 5.5% to 7% in the top ten. The sequencing here drew on CD4+ or CD8+ T cells sorted from blood, taken in a trial of the OX40 agonist ivuxolimab. The receptors originated from an adult with an advanced solid tumor such as melanoma, head and neck, liver or kidney cancer.

The chain has TRBV27 and TRBJ2-2, with unresolved D. The CDR3 loop spans 15 amino acids. Trimming cost V 6 bases and J 7 bases, with 18 bases left between them. CDR1 is MNHEY, CDR2 SMNVEV, per germline (reference sequence). CDR3 amino acids: CASSPLTGGRGELFF. In DNA form, the CDR3 reads TGTGCCAGCAGCCCCCTGACGGGCGGCCGCGGGGAGCTGTTTTTT.

The V and J genes are TRBV19 and TRBJ1-2; unclear D gene. V was cut by 0 bases and J by 7 bases, with 15 bases left in between. The CDR3 is 15 amino acids. CDR1 is LNHDA, CDR2 SQIVND, per germline (reference sequence). CDR3 residues: CASSIDPEGIIGYTF. The CDR3 DNA is TGTGCCAGTAGTATAGATCCGGAGGGAATAATTGGCTACACCTTC.

The CDR3 DNA is TGCAGCGTTGAAGAAGGCCAGTTTAACTATGGCTACACCTTC. Translating it yields CSVEEGQFNYGYTF. The chain joins TRBV29-1 to TRBJ1-2; D unresolved. V was shortened by 0 bases and J by 1 base, with 9 bases between the two germline ends. Germline V gene lookup returns CDR1 SQVTM and CDR2 ANQGSEA. There are 14 residues in the CDR3.

The chain links TRBV6-6 to TRBJ2-2, with 8 bases matching TRBD1. Trimming at V came to 6 bases and at J to 1 base, leaving 4 bases not matched to a gene. From germline, CDR1 is MNHNY and CDR2 SVGAGI (reference sequence). This CDR3 region has 15 residues. As DNA, the CDR3 is TGTGCCAGCAGCTCGGACAGGGAGAACACCGGGGAGCTGTTTTTT. Amino acids: CASSSDRENTGELFF.

The gene calls are TRBV4-1 and TRBJ1-2; the D is unclear. Trimming took 3 bases from V and 3 from J, leaving 5 bases between them. This CDR3 region has 12 residues. The V gene's germline CDR1 is MGHRA and CDR2 YSYEKL. This CDR3 is CASSQQDYGYTF. As DNA, the CDR3 is TGCGCCAGCAGCCAGCAAGACTATGGCTACACCTTC.